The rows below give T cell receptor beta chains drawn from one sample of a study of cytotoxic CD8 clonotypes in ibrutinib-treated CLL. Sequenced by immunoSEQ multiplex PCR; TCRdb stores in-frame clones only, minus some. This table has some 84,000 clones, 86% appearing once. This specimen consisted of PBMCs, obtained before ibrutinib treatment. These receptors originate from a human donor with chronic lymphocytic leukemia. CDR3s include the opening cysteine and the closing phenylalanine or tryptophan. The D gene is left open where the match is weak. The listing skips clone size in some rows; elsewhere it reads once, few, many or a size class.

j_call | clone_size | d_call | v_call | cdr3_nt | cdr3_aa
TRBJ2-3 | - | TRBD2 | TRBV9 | TGTGCCAGCAGCGTAGCTCCTAGCGGGATGGCAGATACGCAGTATTTT | CASSVAPSGMADTQYF
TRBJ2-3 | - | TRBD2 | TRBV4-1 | TGCGCCAGCAGCCAACGACGACTAGCGGGAGGGAGGGGTTCAGGCACAGATACGCAGTATTTT | CASSQRRLAGGRGSGTDTQYF
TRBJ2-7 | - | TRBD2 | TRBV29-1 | TGCAGCGTTGAAGAAATGACTAGCGGGAAGTACGAGCAGTACTTC | CSVEEMTSGKYEQYF
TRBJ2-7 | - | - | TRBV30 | TGTGCCTGGAGTAGGAAAATCTACGAGCAGTACTTC | CAWSRKIYEQYF
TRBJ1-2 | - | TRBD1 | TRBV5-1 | TGCGCCAGCAGCGTCCAGGGGGGAGATGGCTACACCTTC | CASSVQGGDGYTF
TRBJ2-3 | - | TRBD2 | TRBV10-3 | TGTGCCATCAGGACTAGCGGGAACACAGATACGCAGTATTTT | CAIRTSGNTDTQYF
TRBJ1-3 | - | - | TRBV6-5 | TGTGCCAGCAGCTCCGGCAGGGGCGCTCGGAACACCATATATTTT | CASSSGRGARNTIYF
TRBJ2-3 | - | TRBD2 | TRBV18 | TGTGCCAGCTCACCACCGTCGATAGCGGGGCTTAGCACAGATACGCAGTATTTT | CASSPPSIAGLSTDTQYF
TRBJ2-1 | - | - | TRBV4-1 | TGCGCCAGCAGCCGTGAAGATCAGTACAATGAGCAGTTCTTC | CASSREDQYNEQFF
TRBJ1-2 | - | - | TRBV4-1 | TGCGCCAGCAGCCAAGATGAGGGGGTAGCTAACTATGGCTACACCTTC | CASSQDEGVANYGYTF
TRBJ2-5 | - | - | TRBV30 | TGTGCCTGGATGCACGGGGATCGGGTTTGGGAGACCCAGTACTTC | CAWMHGDRVWETQYF
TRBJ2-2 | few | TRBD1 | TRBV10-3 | TGTGCCATCAGGGACGGGACAGGGGATGACACCGGGGAGCTGTTTTTT | CAIRDGTGDDTGELFF
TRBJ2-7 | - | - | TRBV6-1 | TGTGCCAGCAGTGAACAGGGTTCGACCTACGAGCAGTACTTC | CASSEQGSTYEQYF
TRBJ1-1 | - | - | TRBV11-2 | TGTGCCAGCAGCATTATCCACGGGGCTGAAGCTTTCTTT | CASSIIHGAEAFF
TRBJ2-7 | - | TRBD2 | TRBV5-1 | TGCGCCAGCAGCAACCGCCTGGAACTAGCGGGGGATACCTACGAGCAGTACTTC | CASSNRLELAGDTYEQYF
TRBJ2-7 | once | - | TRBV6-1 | TGTGCCAGCAGTTCTAGCGGGACAGGGTCCTACGAGCAGTACTTC | CASSSSGTGSYEQYF
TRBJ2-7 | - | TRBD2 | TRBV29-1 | TGCAGCGTGGGACTAGCGGGCTTCTACGAGCAGTACTTC | CSVGLAGFYEQYF
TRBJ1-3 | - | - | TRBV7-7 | TGTGCTAGCAGCTTAGGGACCCTCGGCGGGGAGGACACCATATATTTT | CASSLGTLGGEDTIYF
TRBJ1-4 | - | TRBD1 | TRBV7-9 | TGTGCCAGCAGCCCGGGACAGGATAATGAAAAACTGTTTTTT | CASSPGQDNEKLFF
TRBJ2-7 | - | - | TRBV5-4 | TGTGCCAGCAGCCGACAGCCACTTCCCTACGAGCAGTACTTC | CASSRQPLPYEQYF
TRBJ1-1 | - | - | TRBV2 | TGTGCCAGCAGTGGGAACAGCCAGGGGGCTTTCTTT | CASSGNSQGAFF
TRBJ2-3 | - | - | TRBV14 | TGTGCCAGCAGCCAAGATGTGAGGGGGGATACGCAGTATTTT | CASSQDVRGDTQYF
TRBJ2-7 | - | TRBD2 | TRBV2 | TGTGCCAGCAGCCCCCCGGGACTAGCGGCTCCGGGAGAGCAGTACTTC | CASSPPGLAAPGEQYF
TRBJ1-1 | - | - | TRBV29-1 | TGCAGCGTTGGAGTGAACACTGAAGCTTTCTTT | CSVGVNTEAFF